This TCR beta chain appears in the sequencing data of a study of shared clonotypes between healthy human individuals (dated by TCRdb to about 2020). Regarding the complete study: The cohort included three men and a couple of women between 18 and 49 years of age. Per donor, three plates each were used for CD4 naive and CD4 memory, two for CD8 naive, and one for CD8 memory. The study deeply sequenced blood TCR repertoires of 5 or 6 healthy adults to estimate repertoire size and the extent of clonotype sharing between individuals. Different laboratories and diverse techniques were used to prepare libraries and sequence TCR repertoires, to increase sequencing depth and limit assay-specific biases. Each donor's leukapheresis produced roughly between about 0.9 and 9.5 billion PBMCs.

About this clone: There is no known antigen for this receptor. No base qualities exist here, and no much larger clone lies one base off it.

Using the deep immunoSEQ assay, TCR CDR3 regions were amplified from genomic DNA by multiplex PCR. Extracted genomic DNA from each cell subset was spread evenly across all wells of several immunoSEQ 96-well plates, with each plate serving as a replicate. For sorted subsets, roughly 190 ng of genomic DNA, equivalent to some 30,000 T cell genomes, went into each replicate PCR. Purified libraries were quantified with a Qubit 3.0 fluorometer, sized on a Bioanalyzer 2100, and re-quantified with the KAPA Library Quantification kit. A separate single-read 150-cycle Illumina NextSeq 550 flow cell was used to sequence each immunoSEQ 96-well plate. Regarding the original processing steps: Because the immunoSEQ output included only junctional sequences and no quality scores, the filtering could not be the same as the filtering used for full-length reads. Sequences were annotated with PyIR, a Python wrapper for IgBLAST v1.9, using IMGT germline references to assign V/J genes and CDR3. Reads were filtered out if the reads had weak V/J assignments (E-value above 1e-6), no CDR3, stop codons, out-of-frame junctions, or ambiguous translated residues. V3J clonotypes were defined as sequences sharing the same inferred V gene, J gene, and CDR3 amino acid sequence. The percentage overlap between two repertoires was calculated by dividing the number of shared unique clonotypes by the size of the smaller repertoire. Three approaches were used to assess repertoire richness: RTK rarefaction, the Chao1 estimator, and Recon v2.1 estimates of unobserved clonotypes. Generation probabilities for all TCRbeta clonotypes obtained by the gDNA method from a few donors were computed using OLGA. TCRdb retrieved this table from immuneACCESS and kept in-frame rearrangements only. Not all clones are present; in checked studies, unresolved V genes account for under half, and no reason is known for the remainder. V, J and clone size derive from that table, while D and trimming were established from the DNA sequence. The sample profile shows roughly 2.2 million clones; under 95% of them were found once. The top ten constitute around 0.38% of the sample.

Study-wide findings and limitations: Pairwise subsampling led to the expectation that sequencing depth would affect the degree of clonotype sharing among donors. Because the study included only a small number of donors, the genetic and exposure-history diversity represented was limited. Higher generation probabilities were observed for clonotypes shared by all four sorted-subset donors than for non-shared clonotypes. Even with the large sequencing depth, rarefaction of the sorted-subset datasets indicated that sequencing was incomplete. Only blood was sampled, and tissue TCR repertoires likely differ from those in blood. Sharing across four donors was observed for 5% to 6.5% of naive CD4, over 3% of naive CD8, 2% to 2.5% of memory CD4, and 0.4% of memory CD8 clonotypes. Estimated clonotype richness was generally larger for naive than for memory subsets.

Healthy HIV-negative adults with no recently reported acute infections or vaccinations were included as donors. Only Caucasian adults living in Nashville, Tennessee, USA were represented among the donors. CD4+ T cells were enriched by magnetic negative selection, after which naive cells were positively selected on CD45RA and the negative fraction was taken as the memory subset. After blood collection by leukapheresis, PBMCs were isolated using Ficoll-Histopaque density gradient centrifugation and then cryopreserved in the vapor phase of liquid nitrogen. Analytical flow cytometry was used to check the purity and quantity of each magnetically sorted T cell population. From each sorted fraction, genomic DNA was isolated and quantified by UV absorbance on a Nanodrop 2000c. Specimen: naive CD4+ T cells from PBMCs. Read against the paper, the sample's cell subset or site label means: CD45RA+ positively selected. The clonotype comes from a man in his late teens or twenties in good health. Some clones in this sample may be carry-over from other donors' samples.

For the CDR3, the sequence is CASSLVGGTGELFF. The DNA sequence is given as TGTGCCAGCAGCTTAGTGGGCGGCACCGGGGAGCTGTTTTTT. The chain joins TRBV7-2 to TRBJ2-2, with the D segment identity uncertain. The CDR3 numbers 14 residues from cysteine through phenylalanine. Just CDR3 DNA is preserved here, 42 bases in frame from base 1. Deletion took 1 base off V and 4 bases off J, with a span of 7 bases between the germline ends. The germline V gene gives CDR1 as SGHTA and CDR2 as FQGNSA.